Included here is one TCR beta chain sequence, with context. What antigen it recognizes has not been identified. Base qualities are not provided; no much larger clone lies one nucleotide away. The CDR3, cysteine through phenylalanine, is 15 amino acids long. Just CDR3 DNA is preserved here, 45 bases in frame from base 1. V loses 1 base, J loses 0 bases, and the germline ends lie 8 bases apart. The CDR1 and CDR2 encoded by the germline V gene are SGHRS and YFSETQ. TCRbeta CDR3 regions were amplified from genomic DNA using the immunoSEQ Assay, a bias-controlled multiplex PCR. As for the original processing: Within the assay, amplification of reference gene primers was used to estimate how many nucleated cells each sample contained. Sequence reads were collapsed and filtered to measure the absolute abundance of every unique TCRbeta CDR3 rearrangement. For each sample, productive Simpson clonality was calculated as the square root of Simpson's diversity index across productive rearrangements. TCRdb limited this immuneACCESS table to in-frame rearrangements with V and J called. A share of clones is missing; checked studies link under half to unresolved V genes, and the rest is unexplained. The V and J calls and clone size come from that table; D and trimming were worked out from the DNA. The sample has approximately 450,000 clones on record, over 75% of them singletons. The ten largest clonotypes hold 1% to 1.3% of the sample.

Participants in the prospective study were aged about 18 to 90 years, lived in 20 to 25 United States geographic areas, and enrolled through a virtual design. In the prospective study, participants were assigned to cohorts based on the clinical history participants reported in a screening survey and a study questionnaire. Recovered participants in ImmuneRACE Cohort 3 were defined by two consecutive negative NP/OP PCR tests, clearance by a healthcare professional, or resolution of symptoms. In the prospective study, whole blood, serum and a nasopharyngeal or oropharyngeal swab were collected from each participant by mobile phlebotomists. Over an approximately 2-month period, participants in the prospective study had the option of providing additional blood draws and questionnaires. Prospective study blood samples were shipped either frozen or at room temperature before DNA extraction. These data are taken from a study of blood T cell repertoires in COVID-19 (dated by TCRdb to the early 2020s). In the study overall: Collaborator samples came from the United States, Italy and Spain and covered acute and convalescent phases of COVID-19. The material from the prospective study consisted of cDNA or gDNA derived from T cells, B-cell-depleted T cells, or PBMCs. The dataset comprised deeply sampled blood TCRbeta repertoires from subjects exposed to, actively infected with, or recovered from COVID-19. The repertoires were made available in a free public database intended to serve as a resource for research on the immune response to SARS-CoV-2. Samples were obtained from the ongoing ImmuneRACE study (first 160 participants) and from over a thousand subjects provided by 6 global collaborators. The sample metadata nearly always contained a de-identified subject ID, COVID-19 status, age in years and sex. HLA class I and class II types, where available, came from metadata supplied by the sample provider rather than from assay-based typing. Overall study outcomes, separate from this receptor: How much clinical and demographic metadata was included differed by source and by participant, and the metadata was provided uncurated.

The chain couples TRBV5-1 to TRBJ2-1, with the D segment identity uncertain. This clonotype was obtained from a man aged 25-45 years who had recovered from COVID-19. Specimen: PBMCs or T cells enriched from blood (not recorded which). The DNA reads TGCGCCAGCAGCTTGAGAAAGAGCTCCTACAATGAGCAGTTCTTC. Its coded protein is CASSLRKSSYNEQFF.